This TCR beta chain is drawn from a study of response to subunit inactivated influenza vaccine. The study, taken as a whole, reports: It was the authors' suggestion that each seasonal influenza vaccination recruits few new T cells.

TCRdb passed the RT-PCR reads through MiXCR, listing each CDR3 protein once. This sample has 610,000 or so distinct CDR3 sequences, with 13% to 15% found just once. The sample holds a few counts of this clonotype. Its antigen is undetermined. This CDR3 region has 16 residues. V lost 5 bases to trimming and J lost 7 bases; unmatched junction nucleotides: 11. The germline V gene has CDR1 SGHAT and CDR2 FQNNGV. The V gene is TRBV11-2, the J gene TRBJ1-4; 9 nucleotides align to TRBD1. The starting material was PBMCs from blood, obtained 11 to 12 days after vaccination. This receptor was taken from a man aged 50 to 60 who received an inactivated influenza vaccine. CDR3 nucleotides: TGTGCCAGCAGCATGAACCGGGACAGGGATGGTGAAAAACTGTTTTTT. Protein: CASSMNRDRDGEKLFF. The whole variable domain, remainder taken from reference TRBV11-2 and TRBJ1-4, is EAGVAQSPRYKIIEKRQSVAFWCNPISGHATLYWYQQILGQGPKLLIQFQNNGVVDDSQLPKDRFSAERLKGVDSTLKIQPAKLEDSAVYLCASSMNRDRDGEKLFFGSGTQLSVL.